This TCR beta chain was identified during a study of CD8+CD57+ T cells in acquired aplastic anemia. This clonotype was found many times. The antigen is unknown. V lost 2 bases, J lost 1 base, and 10 bases lay in between. Germline values: CDR1 KGHDR, CDR2 SFDVKD. The CDR3 sequence is 16 residues long. Points from the study as a whole: No significant patient-versus-control difference appeared in CD8+ Simpson's diversity.

Profiles of TCR beta VDJ and CDR3 were generated from a genomic DNA template. TCRdb independently ran MiXCR on the reads; one entry per CDR3 protein. The top ten hold about 1.1% of the sample, which has a few hundred thousand distinct CDR3 sequences, roughly 33% seen once. The specimen was sorted CD4+, CD8+, or CD8+CD57+ T cells (not recorded which) from PBMCs. This receptor was obtained from a human donor in good health, serving as a control. The rearrangement links TRBV24-1 to TRBJ2-2, with D perhaps matching TRBD1 (6 bases). CDR3 residues: CATSDSTGWNTGELFF. CDR3 DNA sequence: TGTGCCACCAGTGATTCGACAGGATGGAACACCGGGGAGCTGTTTTTT.